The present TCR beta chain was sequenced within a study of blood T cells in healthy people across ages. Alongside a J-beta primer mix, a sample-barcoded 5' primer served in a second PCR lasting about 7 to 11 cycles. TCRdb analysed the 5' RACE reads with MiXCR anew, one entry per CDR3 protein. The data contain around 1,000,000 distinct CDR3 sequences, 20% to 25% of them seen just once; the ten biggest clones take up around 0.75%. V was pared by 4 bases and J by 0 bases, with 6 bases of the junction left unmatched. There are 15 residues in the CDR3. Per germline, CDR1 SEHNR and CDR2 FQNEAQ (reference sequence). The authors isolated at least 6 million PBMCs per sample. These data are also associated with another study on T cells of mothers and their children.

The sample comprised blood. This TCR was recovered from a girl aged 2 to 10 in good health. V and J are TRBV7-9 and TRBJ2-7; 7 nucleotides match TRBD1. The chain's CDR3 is CASSSTGYRSYEQYF. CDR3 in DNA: TGTGCCAGCAGCTCGACAGGGTATCGCTCCTACGAGCAGTACTTC.